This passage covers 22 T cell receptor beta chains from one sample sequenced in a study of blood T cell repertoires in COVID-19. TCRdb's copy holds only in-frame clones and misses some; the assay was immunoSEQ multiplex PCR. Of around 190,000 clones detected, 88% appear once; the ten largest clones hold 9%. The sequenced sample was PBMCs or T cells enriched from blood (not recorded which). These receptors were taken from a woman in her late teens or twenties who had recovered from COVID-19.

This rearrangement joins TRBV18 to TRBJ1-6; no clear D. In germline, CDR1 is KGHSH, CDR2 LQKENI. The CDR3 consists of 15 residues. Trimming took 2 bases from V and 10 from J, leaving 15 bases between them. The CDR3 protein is CASSPGGYGGSPLHF. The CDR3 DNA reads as TGTGCCAGCTCACCAGGAGGGTACGGCGGATCACCCCTCCACTTT.

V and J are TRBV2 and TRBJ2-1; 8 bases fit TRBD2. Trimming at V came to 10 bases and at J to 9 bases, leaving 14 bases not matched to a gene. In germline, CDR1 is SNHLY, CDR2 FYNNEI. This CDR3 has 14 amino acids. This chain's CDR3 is CAISAGTREGEQFF. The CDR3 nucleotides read TGTGCCATATCAGCCGGGACTAGGGAGGGTGAGCAGTTCTTC.

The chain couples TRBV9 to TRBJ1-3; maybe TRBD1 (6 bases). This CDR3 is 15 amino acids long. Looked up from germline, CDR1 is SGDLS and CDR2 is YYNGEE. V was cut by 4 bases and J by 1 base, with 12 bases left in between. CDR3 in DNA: TGTGCCAGCAGCCGTCGGACAGAGTCTGGAAACACCATATATTTT. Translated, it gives CASSRRTESGNTIYF.

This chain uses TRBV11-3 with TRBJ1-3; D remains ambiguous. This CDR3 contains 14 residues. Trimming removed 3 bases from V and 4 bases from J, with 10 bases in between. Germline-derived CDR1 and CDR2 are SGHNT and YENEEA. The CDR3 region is CASSLDGGGNTIYF. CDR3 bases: TGTGCCAGCAGCTTGGATGGCGGCGGAAACACCATATATTTT.

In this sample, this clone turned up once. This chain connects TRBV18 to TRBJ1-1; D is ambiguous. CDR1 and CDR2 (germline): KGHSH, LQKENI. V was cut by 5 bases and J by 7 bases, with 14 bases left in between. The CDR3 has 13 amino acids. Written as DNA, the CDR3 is TGTGCCAGCTCAGCCGGAGGTTTTATTGAAGCTTTCTTT. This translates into CASSAGGFIEAFF.

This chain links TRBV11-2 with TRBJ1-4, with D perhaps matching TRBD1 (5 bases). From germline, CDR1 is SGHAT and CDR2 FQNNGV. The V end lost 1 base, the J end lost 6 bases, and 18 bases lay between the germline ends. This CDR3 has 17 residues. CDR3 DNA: TGTGCCAGCAGCTTAGGGTTCTACCCAGGGTGGGATGAAAAACTGTTTTTT. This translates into CASSLGFYPGWDEKLFF.

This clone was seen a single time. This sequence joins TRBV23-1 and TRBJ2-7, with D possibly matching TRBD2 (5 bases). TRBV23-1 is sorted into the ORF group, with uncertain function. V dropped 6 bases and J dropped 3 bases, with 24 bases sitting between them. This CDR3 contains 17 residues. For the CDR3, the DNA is TGCGCCAGCAGCCGACGCAGGATAGAGGAGAGCGGCTACGAGCAGTACTTC. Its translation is CASSRRRIEESGYEQYF.

The CDR3 loop is CASSRASGQGYGYTF. CDR3 coding DNA: TGTGCCAGCAGCCGTGCCTCAGGACAGGGATATGGCTACACCTTC. The rearrangement joins TRBV7-2 to TRBJ1-2; 8 nucleotides line up with TRBD1. Trimming cost V 5 bases and J 5 bases; bases outside gene matches: 10. CDR3 size: 15 residues. Germline V CDR1 and CDR2: SGHTA, FQGNSA.

The CDR3 DNA is TGTGCCAGCAGCCCCCAACAGGGCTACGAGCAGTACTTC. It yields the protein CASSPQQGYEQYF. The rearrangement uses TRBV7-9 and TRBJ2-7; possible D gene TRBD1, 6 bases. The CDR3 runs 13 residues. CDR1 is SEHNR, CDR2 FQNEAQ, per germline (reference sequence). V lost 5 bases and J lost 3, with 11 bases in between.

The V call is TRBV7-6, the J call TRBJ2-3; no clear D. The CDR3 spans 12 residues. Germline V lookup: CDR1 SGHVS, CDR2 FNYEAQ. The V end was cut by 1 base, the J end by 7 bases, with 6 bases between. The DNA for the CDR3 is TGTGCCAGCAGCTTAGATCGGTATACGCAGTATTTT. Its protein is CASSLDRYTQYF.

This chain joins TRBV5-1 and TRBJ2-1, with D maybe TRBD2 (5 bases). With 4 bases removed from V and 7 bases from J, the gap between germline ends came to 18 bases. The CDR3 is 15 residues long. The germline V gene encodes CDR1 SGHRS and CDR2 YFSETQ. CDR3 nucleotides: TGCGCCAGCAGCCCAAGGCCAGCGAGCGGTAATGAGCAGTTCTTC. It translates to CASSPRPASGNEQFF.

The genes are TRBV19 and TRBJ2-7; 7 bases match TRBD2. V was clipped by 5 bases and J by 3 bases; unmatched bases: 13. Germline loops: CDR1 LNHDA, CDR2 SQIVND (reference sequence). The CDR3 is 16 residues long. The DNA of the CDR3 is TGTGCCAGTAGTCTGGGGAGGGGATACGTAGGCTACGAGCAGTACTTC. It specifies CASSLGRGYVGYEQYF.

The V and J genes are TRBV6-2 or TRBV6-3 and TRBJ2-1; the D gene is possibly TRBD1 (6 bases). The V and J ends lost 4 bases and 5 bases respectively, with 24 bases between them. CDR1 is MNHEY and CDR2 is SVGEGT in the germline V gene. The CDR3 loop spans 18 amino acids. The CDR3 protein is CASSWDNWSEHKDNEQFF. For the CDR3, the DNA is TGTGCCAGCAGTTGGGACAATTGGAGCGAGCACAAAGACAATGAGCAGTTCTTC.

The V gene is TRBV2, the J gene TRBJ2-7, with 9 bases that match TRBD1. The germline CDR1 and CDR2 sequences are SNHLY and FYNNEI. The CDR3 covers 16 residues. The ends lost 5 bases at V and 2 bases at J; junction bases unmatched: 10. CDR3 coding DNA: TGTGCCAGCAGTAGAGATGGACAGGGGCGGACCTACGAGCAGTACTTC. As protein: CASSRDGQGRTYEQYF. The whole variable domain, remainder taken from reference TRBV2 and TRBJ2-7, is EPEVTQTPSHQVTQMGQEVILRCVPISNHLYFYWYRQILGQKVEFLVSFYNNEISEKSEIFDDQFSVERPDGSNFTLKIRSTKLEDSAMYFCASSRDGQGRTYEQYFGPGTRLTVT.

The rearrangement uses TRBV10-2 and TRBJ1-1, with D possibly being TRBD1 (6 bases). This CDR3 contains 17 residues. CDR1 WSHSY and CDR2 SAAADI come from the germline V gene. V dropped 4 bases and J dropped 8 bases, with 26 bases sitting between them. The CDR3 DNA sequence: TGCGCCAGCAGTGGGGAGAACAGGGTTCTAGCCCTTCCAGAAGCTTTCTTT. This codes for CASSGENRVLALPEAFF.

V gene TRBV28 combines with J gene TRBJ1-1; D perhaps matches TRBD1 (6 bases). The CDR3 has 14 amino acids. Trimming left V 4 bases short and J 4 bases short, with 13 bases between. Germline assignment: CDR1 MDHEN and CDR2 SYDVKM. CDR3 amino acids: CASSSPGARTEAFF. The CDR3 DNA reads TGTGCCAGCAGTTCCCCAGGGGCTCGCACTGAAGCTTTCTTT.

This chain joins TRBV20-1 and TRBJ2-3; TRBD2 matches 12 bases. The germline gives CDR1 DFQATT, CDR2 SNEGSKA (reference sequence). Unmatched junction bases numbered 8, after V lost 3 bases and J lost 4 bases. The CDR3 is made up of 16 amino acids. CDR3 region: CSASPASGGASDTQYF. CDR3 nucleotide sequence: TGCAGTGCTAGTCCCGCTAGCGGGGGGGCCTCAGATACGCAGTATTTT.

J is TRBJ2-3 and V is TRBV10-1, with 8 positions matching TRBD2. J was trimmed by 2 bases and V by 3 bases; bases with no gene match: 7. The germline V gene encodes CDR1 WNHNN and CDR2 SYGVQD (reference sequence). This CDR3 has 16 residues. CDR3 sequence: CASSDRAGGPTDTQYF. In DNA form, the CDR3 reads TGCGCCAGCAGTGACCGTGCGGGGGGCCCCACAGATACGCAGTATTTT.

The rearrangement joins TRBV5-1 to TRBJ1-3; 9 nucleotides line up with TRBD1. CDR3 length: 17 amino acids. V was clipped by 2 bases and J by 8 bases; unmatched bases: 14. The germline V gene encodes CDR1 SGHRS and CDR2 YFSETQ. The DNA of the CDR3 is TGCGCCAGCAGCTTCGTATTCCCGGGACAGGGATCGGACACCATATATTTT. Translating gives CASSFVFPGQGSDTIYF.

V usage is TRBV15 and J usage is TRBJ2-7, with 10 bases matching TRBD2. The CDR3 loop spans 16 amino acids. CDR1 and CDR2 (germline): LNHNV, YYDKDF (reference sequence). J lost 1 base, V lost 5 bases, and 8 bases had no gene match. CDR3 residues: CATSPRLAGGSYEQYF. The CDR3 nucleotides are TGTGCCACCAGCCCCCGGTTAGCGGGAGGTTCCTACGAGCAGTACTTC. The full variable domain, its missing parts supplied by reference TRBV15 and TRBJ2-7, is DAMVIQNPRYQVTQFGKPVTLSCSQTLNHNVMYWYQQKSSQAPKLLFHYYDKDFNNEADTPDNFQSRRPNTSFCFLDIRSPGLGDTAMYLCATSPRLAGGSYEQYFGPGTRLTVT.

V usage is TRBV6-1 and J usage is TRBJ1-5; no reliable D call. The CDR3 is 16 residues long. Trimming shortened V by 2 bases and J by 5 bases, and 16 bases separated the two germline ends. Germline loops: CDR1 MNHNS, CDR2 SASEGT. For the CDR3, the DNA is TGTGCCAGCAGTGAATGGGCCCCGGCAGGTGATCAGCCCCAGCATTTT. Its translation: CASSEWAPAGDQPQHF.

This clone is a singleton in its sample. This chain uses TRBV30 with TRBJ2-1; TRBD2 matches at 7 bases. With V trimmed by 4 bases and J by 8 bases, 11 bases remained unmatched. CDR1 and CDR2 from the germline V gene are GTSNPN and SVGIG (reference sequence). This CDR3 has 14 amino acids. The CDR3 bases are TGTGCCTGGAACCGGGACTACCAATCCCATGAGCAGTTCTTC. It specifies CAWNRDYQSHEQFF.